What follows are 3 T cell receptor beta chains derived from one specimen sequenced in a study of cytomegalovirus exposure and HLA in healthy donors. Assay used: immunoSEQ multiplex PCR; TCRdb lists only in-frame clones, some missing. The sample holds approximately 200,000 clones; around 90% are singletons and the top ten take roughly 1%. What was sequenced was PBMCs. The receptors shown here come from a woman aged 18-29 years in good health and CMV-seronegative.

The CDR3 region is CASSSYRRTGDYEQYF. The CDR3 nucleotides read TGTGCCAGCAGTTCATATCGGCGTACGGGGGACTACGAGCAGTACTTC. V usage is TRBV27 and J usage is TRBJ2-7; possibly TRBD2 for D (6 bases). Germline lookup yields CDR1 MNHEY and CDR2 SMNVEV (reference sequence). This CDR3 is 16 amino acids long. V lost 4 bases and J lost 3, with 19 bases in between.

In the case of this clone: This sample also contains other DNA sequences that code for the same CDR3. The CDR3 sequence is CASSLLLAGGTDTQYF. In DNA, the CDR3 is TGTGCCAGCAGTTTATTGCTAGCCGGAGGAACAGATACGCAGTATTTT. This chain uses TRBV27 with TRBJ2-3, with TRBD2 as a possible D gene (5 bases). With 1 base removed from V and 3 bases from J, the gap between germline ends came to 14 bases. Germline lookup yields CDR1 MNHEY and CDR2 SMNVEV (reference sequence). CDR3 length: 16 residues.

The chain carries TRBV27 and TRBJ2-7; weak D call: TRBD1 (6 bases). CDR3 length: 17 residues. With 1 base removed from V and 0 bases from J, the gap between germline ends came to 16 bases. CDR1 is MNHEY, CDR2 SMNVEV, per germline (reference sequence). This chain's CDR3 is CASSLYSVGHPSYEQYF. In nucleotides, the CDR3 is TGTGCCAGCAGTTTATATTCTGTGGGACACCCCTCCTACGAGCAGTACTTC.